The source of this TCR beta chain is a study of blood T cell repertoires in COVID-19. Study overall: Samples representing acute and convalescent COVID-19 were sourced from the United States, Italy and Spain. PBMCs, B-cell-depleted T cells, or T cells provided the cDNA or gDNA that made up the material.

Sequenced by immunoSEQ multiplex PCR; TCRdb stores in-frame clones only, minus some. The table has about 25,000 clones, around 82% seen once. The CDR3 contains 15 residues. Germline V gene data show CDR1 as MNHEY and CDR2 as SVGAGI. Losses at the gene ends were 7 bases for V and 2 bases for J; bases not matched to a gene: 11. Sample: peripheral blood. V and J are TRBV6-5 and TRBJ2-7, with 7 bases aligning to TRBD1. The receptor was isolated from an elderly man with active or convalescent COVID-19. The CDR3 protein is CASTLPTGAPYEQYF. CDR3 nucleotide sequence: TGTGCCAGCACCCTACCTACAGGGGCCCCCTACGAGCAGTACTTC.